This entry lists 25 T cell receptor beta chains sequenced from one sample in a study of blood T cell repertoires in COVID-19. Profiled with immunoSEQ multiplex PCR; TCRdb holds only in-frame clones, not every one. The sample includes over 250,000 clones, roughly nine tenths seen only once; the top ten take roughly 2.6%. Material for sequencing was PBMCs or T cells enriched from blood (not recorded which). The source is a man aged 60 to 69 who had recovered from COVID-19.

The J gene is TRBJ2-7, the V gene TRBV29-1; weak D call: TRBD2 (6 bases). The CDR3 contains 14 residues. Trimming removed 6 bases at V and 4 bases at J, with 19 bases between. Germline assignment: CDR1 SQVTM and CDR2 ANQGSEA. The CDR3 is CSVYEPAGRYEQYF. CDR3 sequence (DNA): TGCAGCGTCTACGAACCTGCAGGGAGGTACGAGCAGTACTTC.

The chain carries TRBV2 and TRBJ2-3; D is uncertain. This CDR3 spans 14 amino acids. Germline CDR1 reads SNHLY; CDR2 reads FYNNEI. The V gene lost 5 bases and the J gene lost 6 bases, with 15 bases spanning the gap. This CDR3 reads CASSRSDSVDTQYF. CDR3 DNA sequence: TGTGCCAGCAGTCGCTCCGATAGTGTCGATACGCAGTATTTT.

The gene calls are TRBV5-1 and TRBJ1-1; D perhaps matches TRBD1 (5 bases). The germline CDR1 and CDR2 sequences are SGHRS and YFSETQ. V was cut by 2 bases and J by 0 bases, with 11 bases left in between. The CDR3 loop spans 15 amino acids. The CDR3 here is CASSFDGTLNTEAFF. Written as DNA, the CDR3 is TGCGCCAGCAGCTTCGACGGGACTTTGAACACTGAAGCTTTCTTT. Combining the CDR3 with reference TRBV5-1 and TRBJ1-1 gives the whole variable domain KAGVTQTPRYLIKTRGQQVTLSCSPISGHRSVSWYQQTPGQGLQFLFEYFSETQRNKGNFPGRFSGRQFSNSRSEMNVSTLELGDSALYLCASSFDGTLNTEAFFGQGTRLTVV.

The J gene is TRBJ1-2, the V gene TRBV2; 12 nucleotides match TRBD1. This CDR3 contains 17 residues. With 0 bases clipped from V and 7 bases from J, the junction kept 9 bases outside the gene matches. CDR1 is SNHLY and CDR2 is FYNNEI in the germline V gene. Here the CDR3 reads CASSEAPGQGAALGYTF. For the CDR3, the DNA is TGTGCCAGCAGTGAAGCGCCGGGACAGGGGGCGGCCCTTGGCTACACCTTC. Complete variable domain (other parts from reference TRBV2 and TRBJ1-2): EPEVTQTPSHQVTQMGQEVILRCVPISNHLYFYWYRQILGQKVEFLVSFYNNEISEKSEIFDDQFSVERPDGSNFTLKIRSTKLEDSAMYFCASSEAPGQGAALGYTFGSGTRLTVV.

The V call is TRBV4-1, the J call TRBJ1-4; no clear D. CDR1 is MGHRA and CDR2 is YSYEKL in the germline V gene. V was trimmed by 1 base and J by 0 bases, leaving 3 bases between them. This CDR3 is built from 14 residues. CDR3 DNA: TGCGCCAGCAGCCAAGCAGCAACTAATGAAAAACTGTTTTTT. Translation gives CASSQAATNEKLFF.

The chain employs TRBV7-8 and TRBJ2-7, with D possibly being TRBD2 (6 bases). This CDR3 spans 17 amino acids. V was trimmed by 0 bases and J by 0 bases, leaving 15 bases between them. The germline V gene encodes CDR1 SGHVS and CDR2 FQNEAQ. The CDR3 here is CASSLAKGTGTSYEQYF. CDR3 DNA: TGTGCCAGCAGCTTAGCTAAGGGGACTGGCACCTCCTACGAGCAGTACTTC. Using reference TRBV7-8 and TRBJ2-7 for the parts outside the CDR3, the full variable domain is GAGVSQSPRYKVAKRGQDVALRCDPISGHVSLFWYQQALGQGPEFLTYFQNEAQLDKSGLPSDRFFAERPEGSVSTLKIQRTQQEDSAVYLCASSLAKGTGTSYEQYFGPGTRLTVT.

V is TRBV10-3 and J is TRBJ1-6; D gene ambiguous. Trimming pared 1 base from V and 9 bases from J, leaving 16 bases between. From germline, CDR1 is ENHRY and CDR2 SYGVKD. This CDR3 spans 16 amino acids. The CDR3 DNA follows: TGTGCCATCAGTGAGTTTGGCGAGAGGTTAAGTTCACCCCTCCACTTT. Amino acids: CAISEFGERLSSPLHF.

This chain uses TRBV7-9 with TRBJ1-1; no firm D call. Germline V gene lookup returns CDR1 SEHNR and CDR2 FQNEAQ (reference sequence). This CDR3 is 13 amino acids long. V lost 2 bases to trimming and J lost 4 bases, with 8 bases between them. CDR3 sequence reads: CASSLLQITEAFF. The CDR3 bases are TGTGCCAGCAGCTTACTCCAGATCACTGAAGCTTTCTTT.

CDR3 amino acids: CASSSVTEEGNYGYTF. As DNA, the CDR3 is TGTGCCAGCAGCTCAGTAACCGAAGAGGGAAACTATGGCTACACCTTC. The rearrangement joins TRBV7-3 to TRBJ1-2, with D hard to call. V was shortened by 4 bases and J by 2 bases, with 17 bases between the two germline ends. The CDR3 has 16 residues. Germline V CDR1 and CDR2: SGHTA, FQGTGA.

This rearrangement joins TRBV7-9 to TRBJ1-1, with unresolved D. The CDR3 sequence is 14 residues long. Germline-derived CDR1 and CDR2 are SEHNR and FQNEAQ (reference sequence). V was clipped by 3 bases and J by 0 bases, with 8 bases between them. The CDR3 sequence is CASSLRPMNTEAFF. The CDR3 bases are TGTGCCAGCAGCTTGCGTCCCATGAACACTGAAGCTTTCTTT.

The CDR3 loop is CASSQGGGPGNTIYF. CDR3 DNA: TGTGCCAGCAGCCAAGGGGGCGGACCTGGAAACACCATATATTTT. The chain has TRBV11-2 and TRBJ1-3; 7 positions agree with TRBD1. V lost 5 bases to trimming and J lost 2 bases; unmatched junction nucleotides: 6. CDR1 and CDR2 (germline): SGHAT, FQNNGV. The CDR3 covers 15 residues.

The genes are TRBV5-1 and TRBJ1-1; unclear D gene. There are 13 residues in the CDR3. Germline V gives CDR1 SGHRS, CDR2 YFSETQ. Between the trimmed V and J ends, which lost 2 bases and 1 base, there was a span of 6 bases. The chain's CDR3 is CASSFNTNTEAFF. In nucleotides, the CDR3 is TGCGCCAGCAGCTTCAACACGAACACTGAAGCTTTCTTT.

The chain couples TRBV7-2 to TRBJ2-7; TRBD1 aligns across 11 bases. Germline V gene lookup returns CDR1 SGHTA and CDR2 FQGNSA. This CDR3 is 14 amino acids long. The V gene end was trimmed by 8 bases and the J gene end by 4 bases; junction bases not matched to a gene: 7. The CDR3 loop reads CASWEGQGVYEQYF. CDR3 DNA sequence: TGTGCCAGCTGGGAGGGACAGGGGGTGTACGAGCAGTACTTC.

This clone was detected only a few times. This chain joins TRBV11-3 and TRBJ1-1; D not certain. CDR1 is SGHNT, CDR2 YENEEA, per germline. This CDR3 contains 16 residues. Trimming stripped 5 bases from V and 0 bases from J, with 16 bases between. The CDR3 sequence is CASSHTRHSLNTEAFF. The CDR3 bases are TGTGCCAGCAGCCATACCCGACATTCCCTGAACACTGAAGCTTTCTTT. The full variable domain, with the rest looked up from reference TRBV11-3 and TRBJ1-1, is EAGVVQSPRYKIIEKKQPVAFWCNPISGHNTLYWYLQNLGQGPELLIRYENEEAVDDSQLPKDRFSAERLKGVDSTLKIQPAELGDSAVYLCASSHTRHSLNTEAFFGQGTRLTVV.

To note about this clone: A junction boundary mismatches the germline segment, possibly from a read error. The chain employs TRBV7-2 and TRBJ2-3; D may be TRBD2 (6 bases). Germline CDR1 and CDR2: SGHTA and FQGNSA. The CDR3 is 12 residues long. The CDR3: CASSSGPDRDSF. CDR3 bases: TGTGCCAGCAGCTCAGGACCGGACCGGGACTCTTTT.

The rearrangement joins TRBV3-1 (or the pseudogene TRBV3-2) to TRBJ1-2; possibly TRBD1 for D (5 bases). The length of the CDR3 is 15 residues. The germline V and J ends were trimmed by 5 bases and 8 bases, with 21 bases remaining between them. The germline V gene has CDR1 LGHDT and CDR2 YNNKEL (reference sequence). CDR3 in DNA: TGTGCCAGCAGCTACCGTGGGGGGAGGGGCGGCGGCTACACCTTC. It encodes CASSYRGGRGGGYTF.

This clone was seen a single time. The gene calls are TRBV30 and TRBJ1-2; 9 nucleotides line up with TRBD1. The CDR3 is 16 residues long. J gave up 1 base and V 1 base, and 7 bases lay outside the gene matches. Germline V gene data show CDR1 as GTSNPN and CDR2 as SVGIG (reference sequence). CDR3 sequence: CAWSGGQGRDNYGYTF. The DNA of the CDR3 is TGTGCCTGGAGTGGGGGACAGGGAAGGGATAACTATGGCTACACCTTC.

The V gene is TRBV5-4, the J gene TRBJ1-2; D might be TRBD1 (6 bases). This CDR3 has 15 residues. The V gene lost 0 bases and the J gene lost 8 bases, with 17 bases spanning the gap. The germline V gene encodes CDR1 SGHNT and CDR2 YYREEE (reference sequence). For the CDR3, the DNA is TGTGCCAGCAGCTTGGAGAGTATCGCAGGGGACGGCTACACCTTC. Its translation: CASSLESIAGDGYTF.

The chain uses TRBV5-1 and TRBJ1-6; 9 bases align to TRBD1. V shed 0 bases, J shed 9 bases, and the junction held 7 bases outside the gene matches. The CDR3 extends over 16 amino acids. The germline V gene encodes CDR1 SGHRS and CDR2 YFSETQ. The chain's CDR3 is CASSLAQGQGTSPLHF. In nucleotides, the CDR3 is TGCGCCAGCAGCTTGGCCCAAGGACAGGGGACTTCACCCCTCCACTTT.

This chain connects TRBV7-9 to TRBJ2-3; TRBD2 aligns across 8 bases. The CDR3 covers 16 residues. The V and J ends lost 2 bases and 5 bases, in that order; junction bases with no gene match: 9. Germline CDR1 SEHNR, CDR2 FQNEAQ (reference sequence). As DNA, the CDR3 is TGTGCCAGCAGCTTACGGGAGGGGAGAATTGTAGATACGCAGTATTTT. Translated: CASSLREGRIVDTQYF. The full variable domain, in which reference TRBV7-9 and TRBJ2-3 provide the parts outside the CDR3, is DTGVSQNPRHKITKRGQNVTFRCDPISEHNRLYWYRQTLGQGPEFLTYFQNEAQLEKSRLLSDRFSAERPKGSFSTLEIQRTEQGDSAMYLCASSLREGRIVDTQYFGPGTRLTVL.

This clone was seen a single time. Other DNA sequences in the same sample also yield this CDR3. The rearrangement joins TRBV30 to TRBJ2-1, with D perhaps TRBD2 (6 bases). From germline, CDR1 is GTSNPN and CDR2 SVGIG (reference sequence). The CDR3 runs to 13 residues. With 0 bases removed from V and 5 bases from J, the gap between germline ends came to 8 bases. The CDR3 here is CAWSVGGNNEQFF. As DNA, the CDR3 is TGTGCCTGGAGTGTAGGCGGGAACAATGAGCAGTTCTTC. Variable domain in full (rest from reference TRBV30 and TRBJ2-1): SQTIHQWPATLVQPVGSPLSLECTVEGTSNPNLYWYRQAAGRGLQLLFYSVGIGQISSEVPQNLSASRPQDRQFILSSKKLLLSDSGFYLCAWSVGGNNEQFFGPGTRLTVL.

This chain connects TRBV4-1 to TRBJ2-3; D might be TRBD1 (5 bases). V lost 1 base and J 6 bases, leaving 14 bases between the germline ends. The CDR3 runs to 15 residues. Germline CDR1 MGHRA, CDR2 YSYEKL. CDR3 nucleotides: TGCGCCAGCAGCCAAGGATTGATGTCAGGGGATACGCAGTATTTT. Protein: CASSQGLMSGDTQYF.

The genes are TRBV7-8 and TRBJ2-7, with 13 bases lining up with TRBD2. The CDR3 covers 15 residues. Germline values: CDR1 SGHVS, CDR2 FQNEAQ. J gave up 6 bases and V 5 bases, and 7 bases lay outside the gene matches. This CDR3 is CASSPRTSGSFEQYF. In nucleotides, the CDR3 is TGTGCCAGCAGCCCCAGGACTAGCGGGAGTTTCGAGCAGTACTTC.

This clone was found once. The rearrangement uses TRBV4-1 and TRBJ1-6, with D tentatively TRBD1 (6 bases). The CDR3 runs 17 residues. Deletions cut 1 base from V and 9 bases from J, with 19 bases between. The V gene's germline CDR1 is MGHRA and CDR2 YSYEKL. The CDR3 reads CASSQARDTLQISPLHF. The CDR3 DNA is TGCGCCAGCAGCCAAGCCCGGGACACCCTCCAGATTTCACCCCTCCACTTT.

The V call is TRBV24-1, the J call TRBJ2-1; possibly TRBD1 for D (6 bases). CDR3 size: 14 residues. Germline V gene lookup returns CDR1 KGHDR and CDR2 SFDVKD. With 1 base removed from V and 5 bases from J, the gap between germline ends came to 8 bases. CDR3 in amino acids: CATSDLTGNNEQFF. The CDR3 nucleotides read TGTGCCACCAGTGATTTAACAGGGAACAATGAGCAGTTCTTC.